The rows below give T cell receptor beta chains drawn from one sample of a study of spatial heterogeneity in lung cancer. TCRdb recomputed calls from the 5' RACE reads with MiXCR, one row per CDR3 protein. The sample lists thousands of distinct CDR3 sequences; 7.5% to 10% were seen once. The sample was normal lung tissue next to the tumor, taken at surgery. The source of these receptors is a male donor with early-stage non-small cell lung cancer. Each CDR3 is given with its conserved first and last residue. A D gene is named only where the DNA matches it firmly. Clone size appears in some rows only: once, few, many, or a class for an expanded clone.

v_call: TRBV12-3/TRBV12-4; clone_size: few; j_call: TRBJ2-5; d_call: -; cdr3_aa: CASRFTGSGETQYF; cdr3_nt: TGTGCCAGCAGGTTTACAGGGTCGGGAGAGACCCAGTACTTC
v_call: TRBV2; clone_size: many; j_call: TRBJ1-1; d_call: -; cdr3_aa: CASRLEGLMNTEAFF; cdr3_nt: TGTGCCAGCAGATTGGAGGGGCTAATGAACACTGAAGCTTTCTTT
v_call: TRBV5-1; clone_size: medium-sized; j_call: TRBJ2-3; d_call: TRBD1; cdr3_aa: CASGPTGDPSTDTQYF; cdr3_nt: TGCGCCAGCGGCCCGACAGGGGACCCTTCCACAGATACGCAGTATTTT
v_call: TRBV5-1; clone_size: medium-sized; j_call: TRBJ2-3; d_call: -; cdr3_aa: CASSLVARPSTDTQYF; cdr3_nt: TGCGCCAGCAGCTTGGTAGCTCGTCCCTCCACAGATACGCAGTATTTT
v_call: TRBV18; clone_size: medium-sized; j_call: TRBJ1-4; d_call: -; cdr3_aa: CASSPSGATNEKLFF; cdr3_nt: TGTGCCAGCTCACCGTCGGGAGCAACTAATGAAAAACTGTTTTTT
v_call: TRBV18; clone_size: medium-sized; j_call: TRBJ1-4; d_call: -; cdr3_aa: CASSPPQGRLFF; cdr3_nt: TGTGCCAGCTCACCACCGCAGGGGCGGCTGTTTTTT
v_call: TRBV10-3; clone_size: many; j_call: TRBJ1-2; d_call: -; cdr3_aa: CATGRDRWGYGYTF; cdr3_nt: TGTGCCACCGGACGGGACCGGTGGGGGTATGGCTACACCTTC
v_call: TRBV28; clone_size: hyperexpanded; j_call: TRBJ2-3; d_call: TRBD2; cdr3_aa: CASAFTSGTDTQYF; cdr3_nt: TGTGCCAGCGCCTTTACTAGCGGCACAGATACGCAGTATTTT
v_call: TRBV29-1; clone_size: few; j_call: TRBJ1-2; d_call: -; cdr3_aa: CSVFGYGYTF; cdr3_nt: TGCAGCGTGTTCGGCTATGGCTACACCTTC
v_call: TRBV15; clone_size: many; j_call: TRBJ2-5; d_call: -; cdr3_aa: CATSRDRGLETQYF; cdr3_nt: TGTGCCACCAGCAGAGACAGGGGTTTAGAGACCCAGTACTTC
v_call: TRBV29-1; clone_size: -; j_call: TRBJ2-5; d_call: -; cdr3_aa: CSVGGRVQETQYF; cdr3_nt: TGCAGCGTTGGAGGGCGAGTCCAAGAGACCCAGTACTTC
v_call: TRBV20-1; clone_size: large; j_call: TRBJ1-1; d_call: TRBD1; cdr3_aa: CSIPGQGKPEAFF; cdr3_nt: TGCAGTATCCCGGGACAGGGAAAGCCTGAAGCTTTCTTT
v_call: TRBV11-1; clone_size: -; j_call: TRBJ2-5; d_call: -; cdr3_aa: CASSLSGFQETQYF; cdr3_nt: TGTGCCAGCAGCTTGTCGGGATTTCAAGAGACCCAGTACTTC
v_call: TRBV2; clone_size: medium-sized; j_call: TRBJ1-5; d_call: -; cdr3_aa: CASNFRSNQPQHF; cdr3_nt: TGTGCCAGCAACTTTAGGAGCAATCAGCCCCAGCATTTT
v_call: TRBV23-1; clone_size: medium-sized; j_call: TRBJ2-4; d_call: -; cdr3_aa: CASSGGVRLAKNIQYF; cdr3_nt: TGCGCCAGCAGTGGTGGAGTTCGACTAGCCAAAAACATTCAGTACTTC
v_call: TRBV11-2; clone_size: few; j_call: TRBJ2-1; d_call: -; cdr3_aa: CASSLRGAVGSYNEQFF; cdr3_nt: TGTGCCAGCAGCTTAAGGGGGGCTGTGGGGTCCTACAATGAGCAGTTCTTC
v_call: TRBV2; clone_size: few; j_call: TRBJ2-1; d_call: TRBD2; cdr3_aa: CASSGGGYNEQFF; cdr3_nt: TGTGCCAGCAGTGGCGGGGGTTACAATGAGCAGTTCTTC
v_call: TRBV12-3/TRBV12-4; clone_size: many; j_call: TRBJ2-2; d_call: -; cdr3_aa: CASSFGSLRTGELFF; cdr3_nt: TGTGCCAGCAGTTTCGGGTCACTTCGCACAGGGGAGCTGTTTTTT
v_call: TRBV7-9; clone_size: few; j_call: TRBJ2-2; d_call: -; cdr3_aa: CASIPSGELFF; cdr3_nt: TGTGCCAGCATCCCATCCGGGGAGCTGTTTTTT
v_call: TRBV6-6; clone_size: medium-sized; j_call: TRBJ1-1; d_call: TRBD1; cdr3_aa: CASSYGRQGGTEAFF; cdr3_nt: TGTGCCAGCAGTTACGGGAGACAGGGCGGCACTGAAGCTTTCTTT
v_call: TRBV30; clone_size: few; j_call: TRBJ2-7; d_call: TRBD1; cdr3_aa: CAWSVTGGGRYF; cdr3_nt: TGTGCCTGGAGTGTCACAGGGGGTGGTCGGTACTTC
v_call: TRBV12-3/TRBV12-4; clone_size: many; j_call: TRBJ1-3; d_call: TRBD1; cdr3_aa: CASSFSFRDSSGNTIYF; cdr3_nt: TGTGCCAGCAGTTTCTCCTTCCGGGACAGCTCTGGAAACACCATATATTTT
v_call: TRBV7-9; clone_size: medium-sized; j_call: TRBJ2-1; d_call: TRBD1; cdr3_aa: CASSDARQGAWEQFF; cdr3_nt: TGTGCCAGCAGCGATGCACGACAGGGGGCATGGGAGCAGTTCTTC
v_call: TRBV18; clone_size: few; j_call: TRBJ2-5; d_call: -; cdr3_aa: CASSRTGGETQYF; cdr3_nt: TGTGCCAGCTCACGCACAGGAGGGGAGACCCAGTACTTC
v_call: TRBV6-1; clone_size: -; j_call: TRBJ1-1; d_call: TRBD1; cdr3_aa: CASSETGGFTEAFF; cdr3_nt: TGTGCCAGCAGTGAGACAGGGGGGTTTACTGAAGCTTTCTTT